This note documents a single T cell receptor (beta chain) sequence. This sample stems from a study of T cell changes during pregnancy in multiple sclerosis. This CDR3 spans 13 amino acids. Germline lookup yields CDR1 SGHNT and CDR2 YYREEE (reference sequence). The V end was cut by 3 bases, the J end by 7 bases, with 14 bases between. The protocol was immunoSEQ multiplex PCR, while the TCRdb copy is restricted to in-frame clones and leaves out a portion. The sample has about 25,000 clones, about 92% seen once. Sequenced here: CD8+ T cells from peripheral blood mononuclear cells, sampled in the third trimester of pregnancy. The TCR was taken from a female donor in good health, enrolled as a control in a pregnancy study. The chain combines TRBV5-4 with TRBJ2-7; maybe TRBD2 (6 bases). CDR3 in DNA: TGTGCCAGCAGCTGGGACTCGACGAGGGAGCAGTACTTC. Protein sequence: CASSWDSTREQYF.